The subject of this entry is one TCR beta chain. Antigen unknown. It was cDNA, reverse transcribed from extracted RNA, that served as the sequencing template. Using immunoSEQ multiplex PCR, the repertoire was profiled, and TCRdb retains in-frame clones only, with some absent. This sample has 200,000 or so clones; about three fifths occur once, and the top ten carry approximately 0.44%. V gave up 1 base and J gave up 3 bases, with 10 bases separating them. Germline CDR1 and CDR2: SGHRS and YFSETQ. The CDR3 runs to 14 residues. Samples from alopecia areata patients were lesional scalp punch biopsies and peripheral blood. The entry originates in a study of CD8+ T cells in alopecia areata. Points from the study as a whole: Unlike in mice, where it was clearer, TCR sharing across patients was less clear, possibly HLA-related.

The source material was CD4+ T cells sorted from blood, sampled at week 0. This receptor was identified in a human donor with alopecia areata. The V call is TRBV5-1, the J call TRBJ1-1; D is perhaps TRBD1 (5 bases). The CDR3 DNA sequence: TGCGCCAGCAGCTTGTGGGGGGTCGACACTGAAGCTTTCTTT. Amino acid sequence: CASSLWGVDTEAFF.